A single sample gave rise to the 13 T cell receptor beta chains below, sequenced in a study of monozygotic twins with inflammatory bowel disease. For each CDR3 protein, TCRdb gives one entry from its re-call of the 5' RACE reads, without DNA. The listing records approximately 150,000 distinct CDR3 sequences. The sequenced sample consisted of blood. Receptors were obtained from a human donor with ulcerative colitis or Crohn's disease, or a healthy co-twin of an affected twin (not recorded which).

The rearrangement joins TRBV6-2 or TRBV6-3 to TRBJ2-7; the D call of TRBD2 rests on TCRdb alone, since no DNA is present to check it. Germline CDR1 MNHEY, CDR2 SVGEGT. The CDR3 is 18 amino acids. CDR3 in amino acids: CASSQNLAGPENGYEQYF.

This chain joins TRBV7-3 and TRBJ2-1; the D call of TRBD1 rests on TCRdb alone, since no DNA is present to check it. CDR3 length equals 13 residues. In germline, CDR1 is SGHTA, CDR2 FQGTGA. This CDR3 reads CASSGDRYNEQFF.

J is TRBJ2-2 and V is TRBV12-3 or TRBV12-4; the TRBD1 assignment by TCRdb is unverifiable without DNA. This CDR3 comprises 16 residues. CDR3 protein: CASSLAGATRAGELFF.

The chain employs TRBV18 and TRBJ2-1; without DNA, the TCRdb call of TRBD2 cannot be checked. The germline V gene encodes CDR1 KGHSH and CDR2 LQKENI. CDR3 size: 16 residues. CDR3: CASSRTSGSSYNEQFF.

The gene calls are TRBV6-5 and TRBJ1-5; the TCRdb call, TRBD1, lacks DNA for checking. CDR1 MNHEY and CDR2 SVGAGI come from the germline V gene. The CDR3 has 13 amino acids. The CDR3 reads CASSSDSYQPQHF.

This sequence joins TRBV24-1 and TRBJ1-1. Germline CDR1 and CDR2: KGHDR and SFDVKD. This CDR3 comprises 17 residues. The CDR3 reads CATRSGFAKGMVTEAFF.

This chain connects TRBV20-1 to TRBJ2-1; TCRdb's D call of TRBD1 is untestable without DNA. CDR3 length: 14 residues. Germline V CDR1 and CDR2: DFQATT, SNEGSKA (reference sequence). CDR3 protein: CSASRTGGYNEQFF.

The rearrangement uses TRBV5-1 and TRBJ2-7; TCRdb outputs TRBD1, but without DNA this stays unchecked. The CDR3 consists of 12 residues. Germline V lookup: CDR1 SGHRS, CDR2 YFSETQ. The CDR3 is CASSADSHEQYF.

The V call is TRBV19, the J call TRBJ1-1; TCRdb designates TRBD1, a call that cannot be tested without DNA. CDR3 length: 17 residues. CDR1 LNHDA and CDR2 SQIVND come from the germline V gene (reference sequence). CDR3: CATSPGDRGIMNTEAFF.

The rearrangement links TRBV5-1 to TRBJ2-1; lacking DNA, the TRBD1 call made by TCRdb goes unchecked. The V gene's germline CDR1 is SGHRS and CDR2 YFSETQ. The CDR3 totals 13 residues. The CDR3: CASSPTGMDEQFF.

The V call is TRBV19, the J call TRBJ1-2; TCRdb's assignment of TRBD1 cannot be checked, as there is no DNA. The CDR3 runs to 18 residues. Looked up from germline, CDR1 is LNHDA and CDR2 is SQIVND (reference sequence). The CDR3 loop reads CASSINTGTAVINYGYTF.

The chain links TRBV27 to TRBJ2-3; as DNA is missing, the TRBD2 call by TCRdb cannot be tested. This CDR3 has 19 amino acids. Germline V CDR1 and CDR2: MNHEY, SMNVEV (reference sequence). CDR3: CASSLRLAGGPWGTDTQYF.

The V gene is TRBV9, the J gene TRBJ2-5. CDR1 is SGDLS, CDR2 YYNGEE, per germline. The CDR3 spans 14 residues. The CDR3 region is CASSIVTYGETQYF.